What follows is one T cell receptor beta chain and its context. Its matching antigen is unknown. CDR1 and CDR2 from the germline V gene are SGDLS and YYNGEE. The ends lost 0 bases at V and 0 bases at J; junction bases unmatched: 5. This CDR3 comprises 17 residues. The sequenced template was cDNA made from the entire isolated RNA. TCRdb's copy holds only in-frame clones and misses some; the assay was immunoSEQ multiplex PCR. The table records about half a million clones, about 10% of them present only once. The data derive from a study of beta chain features in type 1 diabetes. General study points: Over-representation of high TCR-expressing cells was a possible consequence of cDNA sequencing. The influence of HLA type on TCRB rearrangement stayed undetermined. Among patients, naive, central memory and Treg TCRB repertoires appeared more similar than among healthy donors.

Using CD45RO/CCR7/CD25/CD127/CD95/CD27, CD4+ naive, central memory, regulatory and stem cell-like memory cells were sorted. Source material: naive CD4+ T cells from blood. The chain couples TRBV9 to TRBJ2-2, with 7 bases lining up with TRBD2. This receptor was taken from a woman younger than 35 in good health. CDR3 DNA sequence: TGTGCCAGCAGCGTAGCGCCTAGCGGCGCGAACACCGGGGAGCTGTTTTTT. It specifies CASSVAPSGANTGELFF.